This T cell receptor beta chain was captured in a study of molecular identifiers for immune sequencing clone quantification. Between the trimmed V and J ends, which lost 6 bases and 2 bases, there was a span of 6 bases. From germline, CDR1 is SGHVS and CDR2 FNYEAQ. This CDR3 contains 12 residues. MiXCR, applied by TCRdb to the PCR reads, yields one record per CDR3 protein. Here the sample spans about 510,000 distinct CDR3 sequences, around 23% being singletons. There are many counts of this clonotype. This receptor was taken from a human donor in good health. Some libraries in this study had Jurkat cell RNA spiked in. The rearrangement uses TRBV7-6 and TRBJ2-3; D is uncertain. The sample taken for sequencing was naive CD8+ T cells from blood, with Jurkat cell RNA spiked in. Stated subset: FACS-sorted CD8+CD4-CCR7+CD45RA+ naive T cells. The CDR3 coding sequence is TGTGCCAGCAGTTATACCACAGATACGCAGTATTTT. Amino acids: CASSYTTDTQYF.